These T cell receptor beta chains were read from a single sample in a study of cytomegalovirus exposure and HLA in healthy donors. Assay: immunoSEQ multiplex PCR; the TCRdb copy retains only in-frame clones and omits some. The sample lists approximately 140,000 clones, approximately 77% occurring once. Sequenced: PBMCs. The receptors were gathered from a woman in her fifties or sixties in good health and CMV-seronegative. CDR3s include the opening cysteine and the closing phenylalanine or tryptophan. Fields, in order: CDR3 length, J gene, D gene, clone size, V gene, CDR3 protein, CDR3 DNA. The D gene is left open where the match is weak. The size of a clone is reported for some rows only, either as once, few or many, or as a class for expanded clones.

>17|TRBJ2-6|NA|NA|TRBV7-3
CASSFSRGISGANVLTF
TGTGCCAGCAGCTTTTCAAGGGGAATCTCTGGGGCCAACGTCCTGACTTTC
>11|TRBJ2-3|NA|NA|TRBV30
CAWTITDTQYF
TGTGCCTGGACCATCACAGATACGCAGTATTTT
>16|TRBJ1-4|NA|few|TRBV5-5
CASSLGGTLRDEKLFF
TGTGCCAGCAGCTTGGGCGGGACTTTAAGGGATGAAAAACTGTTTTTT
>14|TRBJ1-2|TRBD1|NA|TRBV27
CASSFRQGNYGYTF
TGTGCCAGCAGTTTTAGACAGGGGAACTATGGCTACACCTTC
>14|TRBJ1-2|TRBD1|NA|TRBV15
CATSYSGQVGGYTF
TGTGCCACCAGCTACTCGGGACAGGTCGGTGGCTACACCTTC
>13|TRBJ1-2|NA|NA|TRBV19
CASSPSQGYGYTF
TGTGCCAGTAGTCCATCTCAGGGGTATGGCTACACCTTC
>14|TRBJ2-7|NA|few|TRBV4-2
CASSQDTRGYEQYF
TGTGCCAGCAGCCAAGATACCAGGGGCTACGAGCAGTACTTC
>15|TRBJ1-1|NA|NA|TRBV6-5
CASSYSGGAPTEAFF
TGTGCCAGCAGTTACTCCGGGGGGGCGCCCACTGAAGCTTTCTTT
>17|TRBJ2-1|TRBD1|few|TRBV9
CASSEWTGTGLYNEQFF
TGTGCCAGCAGCGAGTGGACCGGGACAGGGCTCTACAATGAGCAGTTCTTC
>13|TRBJ1-6|TRBD1|NA|TRBV2
CASIRTGNSPLHF
TGTGCCAGCATTCGGACAGGCAATTCACCCCTCCACTTT
>15|TRBJ1-2|NA|NA|TRBV4-2
CASSQDLAGANGYTF
TGTGCCAGCAGCCAAGATCTTGCGGGGGCGAATGGCTACACCTTC
>15|TRBJ1-5|TRBD1|once|TRBV4-1
CASSQGRGHGQPQHF
TGCGCCAGCAGCCAAGGCAGGGGGCACGGTCAGCCCCAGCATTTT
>12|TRBJ1-1|TRBD1|few|TRBV5-4
CASKQGTAEAFF
TGTGCCAGCAAACAGGGGACCGCTGAAGCTTTCTTT
>15|TRBJ1-1|NA|NA|TRBV19
CASSTGGGRTGEAFF
TGTGCCAGTAGTACGGGGGGAGGACGGACGGGTGAAGCTTTCTTT
>18|TRBJ1-3|NA|NA|TRBV30
CAWSGGGHWSRLGNTIYF
TGTGCCTGGAGTGGGGGGGGACATTGGTCCCGCCTTGGAAACACCATATATTTT
>17|TRBJ2-2|NA|NA|TRBV7-7
CASSLQPPGQNTGELFF
TGTGCTAGCAGCTTACAACCCCCGGGACAGAACACCGGGGAGCTGTTTTTT
>18|TRBJ2-1|TRBD1|NA|TRBV11-2
CASSLVPQGAGVSNEQFF
TGTGCCAGCAGCTTAGTTCCCCAGGGGGCTGGGGTTTCCAATGAGCAGTTCTTC
>17|TRBJ2-7|NA|once|TRBV4-1
CASSQENVGQIVYEQYF
TGCGCCAGCAGCCAAGAAAATGTTGGACAGATAGTCTACGAGCAGTACTTC
>14|TRBJ2-7|TRBD1|NA|TRBV7-2
CASRYTGGPYEQYF
TGTGCCAGCAGATATACAGGGGGCCCCTACGAGCAGTACTTC
>17|TRBJ1-3|NA|NA|TRBV13
CASSLPLTGPTGNTIYF
TGTGCCAGCAGCTTACCCCTGACAGGCCCTACTGGAAACACCATATATTTT
>15|TRBJ1-1|NA|NA|TRBV6-5
CASSLGQFQNTEAFF
TGTGCCAGCAGTTTGGGACAATTCCAGAACACTGAAGCTTTCTTT
>17|TRBJ2-5|TRBD1|NA|TRBV4-2
CASSQVRGGTGGETQYF
TGTGCCAGCAGCCAAGTAAGGGGCGGGACAGGGGGGGAGACCCAGTACTTC
>13|TRBJ1-1|TRBD1|NA|TRBV11-3
CASSETGTGPGVF
TGTGCCAGCAGCGAAACCGGGACAGGTCCAGGGGTCTTT
>13|TRBJ2-2|NA|NA|TRBV11-1
CASSLLREGELFF
TGTGCCAGCAGCTTATTGAGGGAAGGGGAGCTGTTTTTT
>16|TRBJ1-1|TRBD1|NA|TRBV4-1
CASSQETGTIFYEAFF
TGCGCCAGCAGCCAAGAGACAGGGACAATCTTTTATGAAGCTTTCTTT
>14|TRBJ1-2|NA|NA|TRBV5-1
CASSLRGSSGGYTF
TGCGCCAGCAGCTTGAGAGGGAGTAGCGGCGGCTACACCTTC
>15|TRBJ2-6|NA|few|TRBV5-1
CASSVRGSGANVLTF
TGCGCCAGCAGCGTCAGGGGTTCTGGGGCCAACGTCCTGACTTTC
>14|TRBJ2-1|TRBD2|NA|TRBV7-2
CASSFAGEGNEQFF
TGTGCCAGCAGCTTTGCGGGGGAGGGCAATGAGCAGTTCTTC
>15|TRBJ1-2|TRBD1|NA|TRBV7-2
CASSPRLDRGHGYTF
TGTGCCAGCAGCCCGCGCCTGGACAGGGGCCATGGCTACACCTTC
>17|TRBJ2-1|NA|NA|TRBV18
CASSPRDSHSSYNEQFF
TGTGCCAGCTCACCAAGAGACAGCCATAGCTCCTACAATGAGCAGTTCTTC
>17|TRBJ2-1|TRBD2|once|TRBV2
CASKTSGGADSYNEQFF
TGTGCCAGCAAGACTAGCGGGGGGGCCGACTCCTACAATGAGCAGTTCTTC
>18|TRBJ2-2|TRBD2|once|TRBV9
CASSVGLAGGLSTGELFF
TGTGCCAGCAGCGTAGGACTAGCGGGGGGTCTTTCGACCGGGGAGCTGTTTTTT
>13|TRBJ1-3|NA|NA|TRBV29-1
CSGSQGYGNTIYF
TGCAGCGGGTCGCAGGGTTATGGAAACACCATATATTTT
>15|TRBJ2-3|TRBD1|few|TRBV7-3
CASSRQGLITDTQYF
TGTGCCAGCTCCCGACAGGGTCTTATAACAGATACGCAGTATTTT
>17|TRBJ2-3|TRBD1|NA|TRBV19
CASSSTPRTGLTDTQYF
TGTGCCAGTAGTAGCACCCCCAGGACAGGGTTGACAGATACGCAGTATTTT
>16|TRBJ1-1|NA|once|TRBV4-1
CASSQYGDGGRTEAFF
TGCGCCAGCAGCCAATATGGGGATGGGGGGAGGACTGAAGCTTTCTTT
>14|TRBJ1-3|NA|NA|TRBV9
CASSSDSTGNTIYF
TGTGCCAGCAGCTCAGACAGTACCGGAAACACCATATATTTT
>15|TRBJ1-6|TRBD1|NA|TRBV4-3
CASSQAGTGESPLHF
TGCGCCAGCAGCCAAGCCGGGACAGGGGAGTCACCCCTCCACTTT
>17|TRBJ1-2|TRBD1|NA|TRBV4-2
CASSQDPAGTVYYGYTF
TGTGCCAGCAGCCAAGACCCCGCCGGGACAGTGTACTATGGCTACACCTTC
>16|TRBJ1-5|TRBD1|NA|TRBV28
CASSNRGLGSHQPQHF
TGTGCCAGCAGTAACAGGGGTTTAGGGTCCCATCAGCCCCAGCATTTT
>14|TRBJ1-5|NA|NA|TRBV6-5
CASSAQGGRNPQHF
TGTGCCAGCAGTGCCCAAGGGGGACGTAATCCCCAGCATTTT
>16|TRBJ2-5|TRBD1|NA|TRBV5-6
CASSLVDRGIQETQYF
TGTGCCAGCAGCTTGGTGGACAGGGGAATTCAAGAGACCCAGTACTTC
>15|TRBJ2-3|TRBD2|NA|TRBV7-2
CASSLDRGGRDTQYF
TGTGCCAGCAGCTTAGATCGGGGGGGGCGAGATACGCAGTATTTT
>16|TRBJ2-3|TRBD2|NA|TRBV7-3
CASSLRTSGGGDTQYF
TGTGCCAGCAGCTTGAGGACTAGCGGGGGTGGAGATACGCAGTATTTT